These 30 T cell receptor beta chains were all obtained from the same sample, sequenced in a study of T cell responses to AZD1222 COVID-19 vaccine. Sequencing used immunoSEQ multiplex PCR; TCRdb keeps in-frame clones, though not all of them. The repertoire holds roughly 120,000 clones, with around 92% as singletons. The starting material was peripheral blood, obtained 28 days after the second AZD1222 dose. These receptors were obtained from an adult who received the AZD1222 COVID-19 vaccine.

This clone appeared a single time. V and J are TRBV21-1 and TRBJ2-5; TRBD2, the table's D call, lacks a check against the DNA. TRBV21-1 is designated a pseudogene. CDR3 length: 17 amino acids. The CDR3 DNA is TGTGCCAGCAGCTCCCACGCCCGGAGAGCGAGCAGTGAGACCCAGTACTTC. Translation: CASSSHARRASSETQYF.

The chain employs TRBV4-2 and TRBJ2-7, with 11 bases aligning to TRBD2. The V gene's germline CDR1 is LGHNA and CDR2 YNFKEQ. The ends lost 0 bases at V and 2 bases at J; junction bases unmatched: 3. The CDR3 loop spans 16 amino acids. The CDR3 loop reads CASSQDYSGRAYEQYF. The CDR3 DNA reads TGTGCCAGCAGCCAAGATTATAGCGGGAGGGCCTACGAGCAGTACTTC.

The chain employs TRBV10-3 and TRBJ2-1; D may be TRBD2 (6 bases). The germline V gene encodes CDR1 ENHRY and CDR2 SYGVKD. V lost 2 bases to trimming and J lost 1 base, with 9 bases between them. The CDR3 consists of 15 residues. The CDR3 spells CAISEGGTSYNEQFF. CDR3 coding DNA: TGTGCCATCAGTGAGGGCGGGACTTCCTACAATGAGCAGTTCTTC.

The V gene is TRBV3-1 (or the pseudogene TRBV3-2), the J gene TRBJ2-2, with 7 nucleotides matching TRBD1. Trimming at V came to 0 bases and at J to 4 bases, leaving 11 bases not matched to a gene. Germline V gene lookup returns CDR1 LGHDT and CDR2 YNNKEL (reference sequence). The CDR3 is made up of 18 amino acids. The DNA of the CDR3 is TGTGCCAGCAGCCAAGATGCTCGACAGGGTAGAGGCACCGGGGAGCTGTTTTTT. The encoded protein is CASSQDARQGRGTGELFF.

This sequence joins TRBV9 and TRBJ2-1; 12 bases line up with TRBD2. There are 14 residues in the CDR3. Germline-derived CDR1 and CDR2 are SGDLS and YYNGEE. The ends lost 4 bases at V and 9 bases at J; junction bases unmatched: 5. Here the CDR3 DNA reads TGTGCCAGCAGCCCTATGACTAGCGGGGGTGAGCAGTTCTTC. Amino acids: CASSPMTSGGEQFF.

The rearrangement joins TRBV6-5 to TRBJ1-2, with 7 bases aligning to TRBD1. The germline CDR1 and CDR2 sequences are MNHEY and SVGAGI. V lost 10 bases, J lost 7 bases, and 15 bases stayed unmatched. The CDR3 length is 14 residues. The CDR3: CATRQGVSGGGYTF. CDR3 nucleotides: TGTGCCACACGACAGGGCGTTAGTGGGGGTGGCTACACCTTC.

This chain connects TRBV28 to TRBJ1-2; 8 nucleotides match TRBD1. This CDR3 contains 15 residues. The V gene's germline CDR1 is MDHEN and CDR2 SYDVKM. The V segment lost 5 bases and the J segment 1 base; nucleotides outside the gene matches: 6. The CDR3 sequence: CASSTPGGGNYGYTF. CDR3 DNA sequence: TGTGCCAGCAGTACCCCAGGGGGCGGTAACTATGGCTACACCTTC.

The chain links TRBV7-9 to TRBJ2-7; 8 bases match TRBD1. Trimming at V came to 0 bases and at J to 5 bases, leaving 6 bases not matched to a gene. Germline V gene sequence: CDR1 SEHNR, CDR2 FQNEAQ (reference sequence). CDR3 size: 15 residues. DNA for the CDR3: TGTGCCAGCAGCTTAGCCGTAGGACAGGGTCACGAGCAGTACTTC. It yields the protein CASSLAVGQGHEQYF.

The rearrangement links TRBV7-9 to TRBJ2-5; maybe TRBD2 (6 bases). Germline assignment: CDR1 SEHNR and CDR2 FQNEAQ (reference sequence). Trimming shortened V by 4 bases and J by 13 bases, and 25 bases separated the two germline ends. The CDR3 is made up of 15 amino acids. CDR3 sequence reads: CASSSGGERAIPRYF. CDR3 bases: TGTGCCAGCAGCTCTGGGGGTGAGCGGGCCATACCAAGGTACTTC.

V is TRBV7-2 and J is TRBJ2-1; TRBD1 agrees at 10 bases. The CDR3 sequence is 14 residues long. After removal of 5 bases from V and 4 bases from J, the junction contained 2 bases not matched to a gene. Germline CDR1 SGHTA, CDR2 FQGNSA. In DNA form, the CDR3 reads TGTGCCAGCAGCAGGGACAGGGGTTACAATGAGCAGTTCTTC. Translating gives CASSRDRGYNEQFF.

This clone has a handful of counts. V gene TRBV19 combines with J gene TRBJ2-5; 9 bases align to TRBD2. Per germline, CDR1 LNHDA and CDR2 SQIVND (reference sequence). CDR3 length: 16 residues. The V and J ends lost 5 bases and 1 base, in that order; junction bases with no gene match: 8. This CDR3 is CASSLGTSFLQETQYF. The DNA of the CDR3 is TGTGCCAGTAGTCTCGGGACTAGCTTTCTCCAAGAGACCCAGTACTTC.

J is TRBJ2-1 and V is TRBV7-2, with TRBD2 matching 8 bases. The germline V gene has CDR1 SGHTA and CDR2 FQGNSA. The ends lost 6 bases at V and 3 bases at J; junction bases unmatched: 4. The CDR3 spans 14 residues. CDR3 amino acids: CASRGTRGYNEQFF. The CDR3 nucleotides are TGTGCCAGCAGGGGGACTAGAGGCTACAATGAGCAGTTCTTC.

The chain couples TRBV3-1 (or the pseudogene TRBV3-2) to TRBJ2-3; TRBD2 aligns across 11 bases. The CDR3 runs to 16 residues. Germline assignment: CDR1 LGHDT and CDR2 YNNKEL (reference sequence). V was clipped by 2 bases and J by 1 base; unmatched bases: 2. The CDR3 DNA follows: TGTGCCAGCAGCCAACTACTAGCGGGGGGCACAGATACGCAGTATTTT. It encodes CASSQLLAGGTDTQYF.

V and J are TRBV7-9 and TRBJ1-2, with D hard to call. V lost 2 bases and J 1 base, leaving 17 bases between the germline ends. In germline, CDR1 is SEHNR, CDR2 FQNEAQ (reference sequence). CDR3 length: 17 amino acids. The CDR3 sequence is CASSLLSWAGDNYGYTF. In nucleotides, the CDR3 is TGTGCCAGCAGCTTATTGTCCTGGGCAGGCGATAACTATGGCTACACCTTC.

CDR3 sequence reads: CASRSGTAIYEQYF. For the CDR3, the DNA is TGCGCCAGCAGAAGCGGGACAGCTATCTACGAGCAGTACTTC. The V call is TRBV5-1, the J call TRBJ2-7, with D perhaps TRBD1 or TRBD2 (7 bases each). This CDR3 spans 14 amino acids. Per the germline V gene, CDR1 is SGHRS and CDR2 is YFSETQ. The germline V and J ends were trimmed by 5 bases and 3 bases, with 15 bases remaining between them.

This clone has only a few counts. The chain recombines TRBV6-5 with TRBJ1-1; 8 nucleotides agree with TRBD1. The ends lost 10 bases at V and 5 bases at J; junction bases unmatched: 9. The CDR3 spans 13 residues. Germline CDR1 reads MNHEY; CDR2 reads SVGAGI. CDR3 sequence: CATRGRGRTEAFF. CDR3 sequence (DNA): TGTGCCACCAGGGGCAGGGGGCGAACTGAAGCTTTCTTT.

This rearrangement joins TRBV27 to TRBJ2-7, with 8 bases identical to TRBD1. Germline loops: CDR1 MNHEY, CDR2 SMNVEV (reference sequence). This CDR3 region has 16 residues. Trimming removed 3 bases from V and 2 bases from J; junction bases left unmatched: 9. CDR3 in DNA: TGTGCCAGCAGTTTCGAGGGGGGACAGGAAACCTACGAGCAGTACTTC. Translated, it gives CASSFEGGQETYEQYF.

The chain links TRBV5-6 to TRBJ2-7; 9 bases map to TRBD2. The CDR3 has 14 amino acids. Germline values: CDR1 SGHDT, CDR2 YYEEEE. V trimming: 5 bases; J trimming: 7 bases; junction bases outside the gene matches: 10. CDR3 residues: CASRGREGHFEQYF. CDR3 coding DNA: TGTGCCAGCAGAGGGCGGGAGGGCCACTTTGAGCAGTACTTC.

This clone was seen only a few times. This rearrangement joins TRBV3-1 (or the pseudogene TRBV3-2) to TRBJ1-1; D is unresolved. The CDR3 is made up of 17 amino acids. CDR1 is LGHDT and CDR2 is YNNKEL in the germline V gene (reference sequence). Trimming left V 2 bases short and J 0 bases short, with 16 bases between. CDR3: CASSQPSEGLMNTEAFF. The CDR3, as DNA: TGTGCCAGCAGCCAACCCTCAGAAGGGCTCATGAACACTGAAGCTTTCTTT.

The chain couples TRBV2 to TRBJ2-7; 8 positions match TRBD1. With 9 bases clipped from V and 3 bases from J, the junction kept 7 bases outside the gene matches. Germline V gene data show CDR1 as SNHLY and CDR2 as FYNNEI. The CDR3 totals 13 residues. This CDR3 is CASSQDRGYEQYF. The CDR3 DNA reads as TGTGCCAGTTCCCAAGACAGGGGCTACGAGCAGTACTTC.

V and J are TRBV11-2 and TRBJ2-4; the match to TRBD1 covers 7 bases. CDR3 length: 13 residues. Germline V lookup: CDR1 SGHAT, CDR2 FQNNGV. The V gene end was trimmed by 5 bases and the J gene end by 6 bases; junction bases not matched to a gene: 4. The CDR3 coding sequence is TGTGCCAGCAGCGTACGACAGGGAAACATTCAGTACTTC. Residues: CASSVRQGNIQYF. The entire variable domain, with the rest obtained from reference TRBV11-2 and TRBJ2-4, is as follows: EAGVAQSPRYKIIEKRQSVAFWCNPISGHATLYWYQQILGQGPKLLIQFQNNGVVDDSQLPKDRFSAERLKGVDSTLKIQPAKLEDSAVYLCASSVRQGNIQYFGAGTRLSVL.

CDR3: CASSQEQAWDYEQYF. The CDR3 DNA reads TGCGCCAGCAGCCAAGAACAGGCGTGGGACTACGAGCAGTACTTC. This chain connects TRBV4-1 to TRBJ2-7, with D possibly TRBD1 on 5 matching bases. This CDR3 has 15 residues. The V end was cut by 0 bases, the J end by 3 bases, with 12 bases between. Germline V gives CDR1 MGHRA, CDR2 YSYEKL.

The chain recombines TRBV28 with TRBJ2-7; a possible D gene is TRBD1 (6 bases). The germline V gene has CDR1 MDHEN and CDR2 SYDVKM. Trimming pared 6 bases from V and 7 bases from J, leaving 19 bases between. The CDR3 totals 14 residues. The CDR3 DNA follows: TGTGCCAGCAGGTCGACCCCGGGACAAGCGGAGCAGTACTTC. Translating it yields CASRSTPGQAEQYF.

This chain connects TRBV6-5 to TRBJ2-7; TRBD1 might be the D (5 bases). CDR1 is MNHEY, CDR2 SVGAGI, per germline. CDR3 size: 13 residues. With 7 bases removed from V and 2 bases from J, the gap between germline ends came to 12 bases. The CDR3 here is CASNLDRPYEQYF. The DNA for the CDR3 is TGTGCCAGCAACTTAGACAGACCCTACGAGCAGTACTTC.

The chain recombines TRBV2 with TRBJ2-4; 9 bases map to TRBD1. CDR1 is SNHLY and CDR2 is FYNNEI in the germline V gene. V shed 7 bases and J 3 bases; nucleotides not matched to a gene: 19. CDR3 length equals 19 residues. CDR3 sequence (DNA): TGTGCCAGCAAAAGTTCGACAGGGGGGGAAGCCCAGGGCAAAAACATTCAGTACTTC. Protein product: CASKSSTGGEAQGKNIQYF.

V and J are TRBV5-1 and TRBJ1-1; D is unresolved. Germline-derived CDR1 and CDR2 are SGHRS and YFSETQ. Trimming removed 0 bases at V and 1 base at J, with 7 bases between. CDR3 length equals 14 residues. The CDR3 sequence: CASSLGTENTEAFF. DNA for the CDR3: TGCGCCAGCAGCTTGGGGACTGAGAACACTGAAGCTTTCTTT.

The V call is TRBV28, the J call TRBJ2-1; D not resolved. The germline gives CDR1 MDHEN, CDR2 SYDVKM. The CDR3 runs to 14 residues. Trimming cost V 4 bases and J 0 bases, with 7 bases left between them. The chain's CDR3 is CASSSYSSYNEQFF. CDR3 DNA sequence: TGTGCCAGCAGTTCGTACAGCTCCTACAATGAGCAGTTCTTC.

CDR3 amino acids: CASNRLGDNEQFF. CDR3 coding DNA: TGTGCCAGCAATAGACTAGGAGACAATGAGCAGTTCTTC. The gene calls are TRBV12-3 or TRBV12-4 and TRBJ2-1, with TRBD2 as a possible D gene (6 bases). This CDR3 spans 13 amino acids. Deletions cut 7 bases from V and 5 bases from J, with 12 bases between.

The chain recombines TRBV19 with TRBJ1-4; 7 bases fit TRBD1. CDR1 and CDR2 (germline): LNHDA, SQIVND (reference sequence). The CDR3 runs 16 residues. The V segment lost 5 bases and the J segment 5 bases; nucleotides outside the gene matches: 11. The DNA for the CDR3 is TGTGCCAGTAGTCTCGACAGGGCAGGACCCAATGAAAAACTGTTTTTT. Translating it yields CASSLDRAGPNEKLFF.

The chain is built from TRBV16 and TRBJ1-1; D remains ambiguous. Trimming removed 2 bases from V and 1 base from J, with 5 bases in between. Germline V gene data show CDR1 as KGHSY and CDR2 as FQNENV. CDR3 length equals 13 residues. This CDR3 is CASSQQENTEAFF. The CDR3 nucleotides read TGTGCCAGCAGCCAACAGGAGAACACTGAAGCTTTCTTT.